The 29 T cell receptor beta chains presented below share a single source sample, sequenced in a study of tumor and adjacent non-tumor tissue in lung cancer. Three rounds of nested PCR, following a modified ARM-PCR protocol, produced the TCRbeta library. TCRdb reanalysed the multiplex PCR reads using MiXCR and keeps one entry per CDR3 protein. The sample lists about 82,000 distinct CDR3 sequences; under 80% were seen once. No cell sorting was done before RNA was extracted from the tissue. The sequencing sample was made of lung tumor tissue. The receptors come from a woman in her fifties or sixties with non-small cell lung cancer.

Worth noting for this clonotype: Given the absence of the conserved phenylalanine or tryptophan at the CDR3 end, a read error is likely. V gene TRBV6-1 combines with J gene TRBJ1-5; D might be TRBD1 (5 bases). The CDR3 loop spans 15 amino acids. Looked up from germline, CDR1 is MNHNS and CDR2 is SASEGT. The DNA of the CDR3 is TGTGCTAGCAGTGAAGAAAGGACGGGGGTGCAGCCCCAGCATTAT. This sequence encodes CASSEERTGVQPQHY.

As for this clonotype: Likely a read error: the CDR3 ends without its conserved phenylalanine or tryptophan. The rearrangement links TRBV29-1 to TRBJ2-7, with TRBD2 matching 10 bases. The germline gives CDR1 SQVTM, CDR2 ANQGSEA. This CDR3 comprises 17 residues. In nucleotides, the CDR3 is TGCGTCGTTCGCCTAGCGGGAGCGGAGAGGGGCTCCTACGAGCAGTACTAC. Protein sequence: CVVRLAGAERGSYEQYY.

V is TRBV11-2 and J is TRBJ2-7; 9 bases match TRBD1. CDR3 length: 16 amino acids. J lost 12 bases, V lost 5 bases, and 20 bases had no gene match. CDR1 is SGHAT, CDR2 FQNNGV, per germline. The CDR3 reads CASSQGQGGFSYKRYF. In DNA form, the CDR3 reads TGTGCCAGCAGCCAGGGACAGGGAGGGTTCTCCTACAAGCGGTACTTC.

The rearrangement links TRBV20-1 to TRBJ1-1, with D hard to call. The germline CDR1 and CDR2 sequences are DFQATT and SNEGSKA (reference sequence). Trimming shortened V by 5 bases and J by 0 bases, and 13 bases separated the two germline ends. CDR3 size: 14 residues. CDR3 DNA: TGCAGTGCTCACCTGGTCGTGGTGAACACTGAAGCTTTCTTT. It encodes CSAHLVVVNTEAFF.

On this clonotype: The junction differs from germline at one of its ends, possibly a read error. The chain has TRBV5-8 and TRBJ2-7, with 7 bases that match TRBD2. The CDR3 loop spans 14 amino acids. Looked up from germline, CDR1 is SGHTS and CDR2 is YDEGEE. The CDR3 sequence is CVSSSLASGNEQYF. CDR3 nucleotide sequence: TGTGTCAGCAGCTCCTTGGCGAGCGGGAACGAGCAATACTTC.

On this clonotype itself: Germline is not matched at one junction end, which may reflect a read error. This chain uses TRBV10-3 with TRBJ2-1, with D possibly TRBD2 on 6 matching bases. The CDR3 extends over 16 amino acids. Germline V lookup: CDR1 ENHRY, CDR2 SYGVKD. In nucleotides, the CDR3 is TGTGCCATCAGTGAGCCTTGGGACTCCGGCTACAATGAGCACTTCTTC. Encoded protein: CAISEPWDSGYNEHFF.

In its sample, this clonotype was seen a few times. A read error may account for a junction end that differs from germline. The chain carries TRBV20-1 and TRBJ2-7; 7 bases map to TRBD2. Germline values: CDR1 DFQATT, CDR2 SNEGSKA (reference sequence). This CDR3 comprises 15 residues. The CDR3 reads CSASGSGKIEDERYF. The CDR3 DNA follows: TGCAGTGCTAGCGGAAGCGGGAAGATTGAGGACGAGCGGTACTTC.

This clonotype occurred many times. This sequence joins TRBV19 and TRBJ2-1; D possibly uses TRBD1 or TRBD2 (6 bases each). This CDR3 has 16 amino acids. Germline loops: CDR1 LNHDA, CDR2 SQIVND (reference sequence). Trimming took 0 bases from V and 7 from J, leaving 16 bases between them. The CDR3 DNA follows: TGTGCCAGTAGTATAGAGGGGGGCGCGGTTTGGAATGAGCAGTTCTTC. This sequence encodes CASSIEGGAVWNEQFF.

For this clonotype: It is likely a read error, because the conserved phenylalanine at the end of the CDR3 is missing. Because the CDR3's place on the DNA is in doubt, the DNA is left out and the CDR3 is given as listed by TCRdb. CDR3 sequence: CATIWGNTGELFL. This rearrangement joins TRBV4-1 to TRBJ2-2. The germline gives CDR1 MGHRA, CDR2 YSYEKL. With termini counted, the CDR3 has 13 amino acids.

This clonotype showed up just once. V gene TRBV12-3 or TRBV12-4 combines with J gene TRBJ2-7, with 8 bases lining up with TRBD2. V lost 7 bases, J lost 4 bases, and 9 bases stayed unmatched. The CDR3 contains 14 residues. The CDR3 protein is CASTLGLGNYEQYF. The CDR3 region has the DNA TGTGCCAGCACCCTGGGACTAGGGAATTACGAGCAGTACTTC.

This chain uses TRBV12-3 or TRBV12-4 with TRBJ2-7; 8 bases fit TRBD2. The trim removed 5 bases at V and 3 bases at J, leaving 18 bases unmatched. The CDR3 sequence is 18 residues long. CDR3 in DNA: TGTGCCAGCAGTCACTCCCTCGGACTGGCGGGAGGTAGCTACGAGCAGTACTTC. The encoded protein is CASSHSLGLAGGSYEQYF.

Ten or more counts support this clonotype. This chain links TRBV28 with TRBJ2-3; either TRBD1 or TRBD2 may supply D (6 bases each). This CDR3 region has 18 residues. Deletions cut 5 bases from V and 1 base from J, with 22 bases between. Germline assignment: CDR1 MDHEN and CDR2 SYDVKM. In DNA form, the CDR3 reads TGTGCCAGCAGTCCTGCCCCTTACCGGGGGCTCCGCACAGATACGCAGTATTTT. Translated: CASSPAPYRGLRTDTQYF. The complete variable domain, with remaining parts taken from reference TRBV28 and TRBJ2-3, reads DVKVTQSSRYLVKRTGEKVFLECVQDMDHENMFWYRQDPGLGLRLIYFSYDVKMKEKGDIPEGYSVSREKKERFSLILESASTNQTSMYLCASSPAPYRGLRTDTQYFGPGTRLTVL.

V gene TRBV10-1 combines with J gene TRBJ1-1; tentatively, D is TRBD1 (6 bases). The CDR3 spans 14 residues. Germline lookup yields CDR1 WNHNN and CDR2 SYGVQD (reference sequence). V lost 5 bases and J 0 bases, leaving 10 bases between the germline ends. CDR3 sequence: CASSHQGLNTEAFF. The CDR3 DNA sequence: TGCGCCAGCAGTCATCAGGGGCTGAACACTGAAGCTTTCTTT.

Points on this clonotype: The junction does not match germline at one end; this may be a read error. For the CDR3, the DNA is TGCGCCGGCAGCCAACCTAGCAGGATTGGCACCTACAATAAGCAGTTCTTC. It yields the protein CAGSQPSRIGTYNKQFF. The chain has TRBV4-1 and TRBJ2-1, with D possibly being TRBD2 (5 bases). This CDR3 has 17 amino acids. CDR1 MGHRA and CDR2 YSYEKL come from the germline V gene.

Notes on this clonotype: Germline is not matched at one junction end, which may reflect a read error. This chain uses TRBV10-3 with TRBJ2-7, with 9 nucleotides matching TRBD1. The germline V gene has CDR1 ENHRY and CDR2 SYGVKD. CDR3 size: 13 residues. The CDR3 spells CAIGTGLTYEQHF. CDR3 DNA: TGTGCCATCGGGACAGGGTTAACTTACGAGCAGCACTTC.

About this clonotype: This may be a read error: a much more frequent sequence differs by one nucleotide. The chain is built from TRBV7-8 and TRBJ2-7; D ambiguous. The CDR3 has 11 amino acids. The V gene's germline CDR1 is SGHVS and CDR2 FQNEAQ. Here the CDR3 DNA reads TGTGTCAGCAGCTTATCGCTCGAGCAGTACTTC. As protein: CVSSLSLEQYF.

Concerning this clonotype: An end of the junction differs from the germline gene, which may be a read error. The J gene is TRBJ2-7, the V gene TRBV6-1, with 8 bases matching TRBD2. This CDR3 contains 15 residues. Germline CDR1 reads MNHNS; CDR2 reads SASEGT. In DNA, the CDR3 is TGTGACAGCGAAGATGGAACTAGCGGTAACTACGAACAGTACTTC. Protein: CDSEDGTSGNYEQYF.

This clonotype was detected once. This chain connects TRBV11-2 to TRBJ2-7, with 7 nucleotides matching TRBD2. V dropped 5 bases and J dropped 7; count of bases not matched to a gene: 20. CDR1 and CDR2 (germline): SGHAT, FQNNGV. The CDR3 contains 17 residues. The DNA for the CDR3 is TGTGCCAGCAGCCCCCGGATTGGCGGGAGAGCATTGTGGGAGCAGTACTTC. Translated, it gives CASSPRIGGRALWEQYF.

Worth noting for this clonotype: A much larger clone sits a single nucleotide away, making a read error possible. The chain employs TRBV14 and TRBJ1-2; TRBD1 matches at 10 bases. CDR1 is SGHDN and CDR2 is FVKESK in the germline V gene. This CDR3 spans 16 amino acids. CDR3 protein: CACSGDRGSPNYGYTF. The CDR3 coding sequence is TGTGCCTGCAGCGGGGACAGGGGATCGCCCAACTATGGCTACACCTTC. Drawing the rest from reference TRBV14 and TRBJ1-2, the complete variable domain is EAGVTQFPSHSVIEKGQTVTLRCDPISGHDNLYWYRRVMGKEIKFLLHFVKESKQDESGMPNNRFLAERTGGTYSTLKVQPAELEDSGVYFCACSGDRGSPNYGYTFGSGTRLTVV.

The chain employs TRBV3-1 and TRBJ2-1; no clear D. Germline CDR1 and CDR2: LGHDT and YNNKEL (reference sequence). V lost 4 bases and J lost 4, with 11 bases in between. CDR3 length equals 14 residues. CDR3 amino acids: CASSPTRSYNEQFF. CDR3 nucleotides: TGTGCCAGCAGCCCCACGCGGAGTTACAATGAGCAGTTCTTC.

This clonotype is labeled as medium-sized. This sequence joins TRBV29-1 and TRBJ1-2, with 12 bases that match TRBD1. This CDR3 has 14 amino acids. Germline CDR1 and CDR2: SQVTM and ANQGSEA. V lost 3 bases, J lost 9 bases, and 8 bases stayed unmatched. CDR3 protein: CSVDGTGGGKSYTF. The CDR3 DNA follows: TGCAGCGTTGACGGGACAGGGGGCGGAAAAAGCTACACCTTC. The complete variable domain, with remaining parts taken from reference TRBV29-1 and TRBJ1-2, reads SAVISQKPSRDICQRGTSLTIQCQVDSQVTMMFWYRQQPGQSLTLIATANQGSEATYESGFVIDKFPISRPNLTFSTLTVSNMSPEDSSIYLCSVDGTGGGKSYTFGSGTRLTVV.

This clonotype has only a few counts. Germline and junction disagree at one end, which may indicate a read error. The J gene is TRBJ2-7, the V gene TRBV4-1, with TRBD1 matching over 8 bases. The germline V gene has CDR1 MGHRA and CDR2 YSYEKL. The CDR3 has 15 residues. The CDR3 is CASSQGQGDTYEQYF. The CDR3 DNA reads TGCGCCAGTAGCCAAGGACAGGGTGACACCTACGAGCAGTACTTC.

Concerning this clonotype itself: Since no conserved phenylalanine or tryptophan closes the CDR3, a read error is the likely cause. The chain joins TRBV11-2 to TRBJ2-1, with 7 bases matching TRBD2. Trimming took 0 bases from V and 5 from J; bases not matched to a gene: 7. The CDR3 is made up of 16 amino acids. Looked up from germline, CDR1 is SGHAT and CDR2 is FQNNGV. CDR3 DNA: TGTGCCAGCAGCTTAGAGGCGGGAGCGGAGCACAATGAGCAGTTCCTC. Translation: CASSLEAGAEHNEQFL.

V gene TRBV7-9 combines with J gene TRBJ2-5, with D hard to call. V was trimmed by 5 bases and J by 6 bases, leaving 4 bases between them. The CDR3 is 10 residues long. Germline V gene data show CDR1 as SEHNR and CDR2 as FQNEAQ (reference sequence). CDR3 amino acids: CASSHKTQYF. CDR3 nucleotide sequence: TGTGCCAGCAGCCATAAGACCCAGTACTTC.

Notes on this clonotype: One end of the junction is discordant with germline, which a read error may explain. CDR3 region: CTSSFSGKVGEQYF. DNA for the CDR3: TGTACCAGCAGTTTTAGCGGGAAGGTTGGCGAGCAGTACTTC. The chain has TRBV6-5 and TRBJ2-7; the match to TRBD2 covers 8 bases. Germline assignment: CDR1 MNHEY and CDR2 SVGAGI. The CDR3 extends over 14 amino acids.

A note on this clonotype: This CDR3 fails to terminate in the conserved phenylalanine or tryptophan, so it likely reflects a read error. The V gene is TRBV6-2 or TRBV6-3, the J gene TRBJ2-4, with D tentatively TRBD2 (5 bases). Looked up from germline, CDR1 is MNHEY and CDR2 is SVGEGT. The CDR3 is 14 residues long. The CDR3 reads CTSSPHERQNIQYL. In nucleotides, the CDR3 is TGTACCAGCAGTCCCCACGAGCGGCAAAACATTCAGTACTTA.

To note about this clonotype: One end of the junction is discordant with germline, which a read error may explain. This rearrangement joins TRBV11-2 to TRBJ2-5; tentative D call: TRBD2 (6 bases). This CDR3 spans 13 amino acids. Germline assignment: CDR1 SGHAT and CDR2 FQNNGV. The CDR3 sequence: CGSSSTGEETQYF. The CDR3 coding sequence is TGTGGCAGCAGCTCTACGGGGGAAGAGACCCAGTACTTC.

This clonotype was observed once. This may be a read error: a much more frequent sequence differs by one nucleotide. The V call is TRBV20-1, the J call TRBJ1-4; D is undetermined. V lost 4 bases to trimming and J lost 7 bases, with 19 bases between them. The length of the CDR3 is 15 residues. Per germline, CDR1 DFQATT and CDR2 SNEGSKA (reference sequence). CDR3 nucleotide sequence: TGCAGTGCTATAGATGGGAGCAGGAGTACTGAAAAACTGTTTTTT. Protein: CSAIDGSRSTEKLFF.

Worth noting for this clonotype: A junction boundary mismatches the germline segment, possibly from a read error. CDR3 sequence reads: CATTDLQGGEETQYF. The CDR3, as DNA: TGTGCCACCACTGATCTGCAGGGAGGTGAAGAGACCCAGTACTTC. The V and J genes are TRBV24-1 and TRBJ2-5, with D tentatively TRBD2 (6 bases). Looked up from germline, CDR1 is KGHDR and CDR2 is SFDVKD. CDR3 length: 15 residues.